Listed below are T cell receptor beta chains from one sample, sequenced in a study of identical twins. TCRdb reprocessed the 5' RACE reads via MiXCR and lists one record per CDR3 protein. The table has a few hundred thousand distinct CDR3 sequences, 20% to 30% seen once; the top ten hold just under 3%. The sample was also reused in another study, on T cells expressing NK-cell markers.

What was sequenced was CD4+ T cells sorted from blood. These receptors were collected from a woman between 18 and 29 years old in good health. The CDR3 runs from the conserved cysteine through the conserved F or W. A D gene is named only where the DNA matches it firmly. Clone size is given for some rows only: seen once, a few or many times, or a class if the clone is expanded.

>few|TRBV10-3|TRBD1|TRBJ2-5
TGTGCCACATCCCAGGGGGTCCAAGAGACCCAGTACTTC
CATSQGVQETQYF
>few|TRBV7-3|TRBD1|TRBJ1-2
TGTGCCAGCAGCCCACAGGGGGCGCAAACCTATGGCTACACCTTC
CASSPQGAQTYGYTF
>few|TRBV20-1|TRBD1|TRBJ2-2
TGCAGTGCCCCGGACAGGGCGAGAAGGAACACCGGGGAGCTGTTTTTT
CSAPDRARRNTGELFF
>.|TRBV20-1|.|TRBJ1-5
TGCAGTGCTGGGCGAGGGGGGCATCAGCCCCAGCATTTT
CSAGRGGHQPQHF
>.|TRBV3-1|TRBD2|TRBJ2-2
TGTGCCAGCAGCCAAGTAGCGGGCACCGGGGAGCTGTTTTTT
CASSQVAGTGELFF
>.|TRBV7-6|.|TRBJ2-7
TGTGCCAGCAGCTCTGCGACAGCTTCCTACGAGCAGTACTTC
CASSSATASYEQYF
>few|TRBV20-1|TRBD1|TRBJ2-3
TGCAGTGCTAGAGAGAGGACAGGGGCGGCAGATACGCAGTATTTT
CSARERTGAADTQYF
>few|TRBV6-5|.|TRBJ1-1
TGTGCCAGCAGGGAACTAGGGGCGGCTTTCTTT
CASRELGAAFF
>few|TRBV7-9|.|TRBJ2-1
TGTGCCAGCAGCTTTGGAAGGACAGTGGGGTTCTTC
CASSFGRTVGFF
>few|TRBV6-5|.|TRBJ2-1
TGTGCCAGCAGTTACGGCTCGAGCTCCTACAATGAGCAGTTCTTC
CASSYGSSSYNEQFF
>.|TRBV6-5|.|TRBJ1-6
TGTGCCAGCAGTTTGGGGGAGAGCTCCTATAATTCACCCCTCCACTTT
CASSLGESSYNSPLHF
>few|TRBV20-1|.|TRBJ1-1
TGCAGTGCCAAGACAGATACAAACACTGAAGCTTTCTTT
CSAKTDTNTEAFF
>few|TRBV5-1|.|TRBJ2-2
TGCGCCAGCAAGGGGATCCTGAACACCGGGGAGCTGTTTTTT
CASKGILNTGELFF
>few|TRBV15|TRBD1|TRBJ2-2
TGTGCCACCAGCCGAGAAGGACAGGGGACTTCCCGGGAGCTGTTTTTT
CATSREGQGTSRELFF
>.|TRBV2|.|TRBJ1-1
TGTGCCAGCAGAGAGGACAGCGCGAACACTGAAGCTTTCTTT
CASREDSANTEAFF
>once|TRBV20-1|TRBD2|TRBJ2-7
TGCAGTGCTGCCCGGCCCCTAGCGGGTTTCGGGGAGCAGTACTTC
CSAARPLAGFGEQYF
>.|TRBV20-1|TRBD1|TRBJ2-2
TGCAGTGCTAGACAGGGACAGACGAACACCGGGGAGCTGTTTTTT
CSARQGQTNTGELFF
>.|TRBV6-5|.|TRBJ2-1
TGTGCCAGCAGTTACTCGAGGGGTCGTGAGCAGTTCTTC
CASSYSRGREQFF
>few|TRBV20-1|.|TRBJ2-1
TGCAGTGCTAGAGTTCCAGGGGCCCACAATGAGCAGTTCTTC
CSARVPGAHNEQFF
>.|TRBV29-1|.|TRBJ2-1
TGCAGCGTGGTGGCGAGAGGCTCCTACAATGAGCAGTTCTTC
CSVVARGSYNEQFF
>few|TRBV20-1|TRBD2|TRBJ2-1
TGCAGTGCTCCCAGCGGGGGGGCCTACAATGAGCAGTTCTTC
CSAPSGGAYNEQFF
>.|TRBV6-4|.|TRBJ2-6
TGTGCCAGCAGTGACACCCAAACAAGCTCTGGGGCCAACGTCCTGACTTTC
CASSDTQTSSGANVLTF
>.|TRBV27|.|TRBJ2-5
TGTGCCAGCAGAACAGGGTACCAAGAGACCCAGTACTTC
CASRTGYQETQYF
>few|TRBV10-3|.|TRBJ1-5
TGTGCCATCAGGGGCGGACAGCCCAATCAGCCCCAGCATTTT
CAIRGGQPNQPQHF
>few|TRBV20-1|TRBD1|TRBJ2-1
TGCAGTGCTAAAGGGGACAGGGGCTGGTACAATGAGCAGTTCTTC
CSAKGDRGWYNEQFF
>few|TRBV18|.|TRBJ1-1
TGTGCCAGCTTGGTACAGGGTTCGGCGAACACTGAAGCTTTCTTT
CASLVQGSANTEAFF
>.|TRBV7-9|.|TRBJ2-7
TGTGCCAGCAGCTTCCGTTACTCGGACGAGCAGTACTTC
CASSFRYSDEQYF
>once|TRBV4-3|.|TRBJ2-3
TGCGCCACCAGCCAGGGACGGGACGCCACAGATACGCAGTATTTT
CATSQGRDATDTQYF
>.|TRBV20-1|TRBD1|TRBJ2-7
TGCAGTGCTAGAGATCCGGGACAGGGGGACCACGAGCAGTACTTC
CSARDPGQGDHEQYF
>.|TRBV6-2/TRBV6-3|TRBD1|TRBJ2-1
TGTGCCATCAGGGACCGGGACAGGGGGTTTGGTGAGCAGTTCTTC
CAIRDRDRGFGEQFF
>few|TRBV5-1|.|TRBJ2-1
TGCGCCAGCAGCTTGGAGATGATCGCAGTACAGTTCTTC
CASSLEMIAVQFF
>few|TRBV12-3/TRBV12-4|TRBD2|TRBJ2-1
TGTGCCAGCAGTCCCCGGACTAGCATTAGGAATGAGCAGTTCTTC
CASSPRTSIRNEQFF
>few|TRBV5-1|.|TRBJ1-2
TGCGCCAGCAGCTCCGAGTACAGGTTCTATGGCTACACCTTC
CASSSEYRFYGYTF
>.|TRBV20-1|TRBD2|TRBJ2-2
TGCAGTGCCTCGAGCGGGGGTACCGGGGAGCTGTTTTTT
CSASSGGTGELFF
>few|TRBV5-1|TRBD1|TRBJ1-1
TGCGCCAGCAGCCCGGGGGACAGCAGAGAAGCTTTCTTT
CASSPGDSREAFF
>few|TRBV20-1|.|TRBJ2-7
TGCAGTGCTAGACTTGGGGTAACCTACGAGCAGTACTTC
CSARLGVTYEQYF
>few|TRBV20-1|.|TRBJ2-1
TGCAGTGCTAGAGCCCCAATAAGTGAGCAGTTCTTC
CSARAPISEQFF
>.|TRBV29-1|TRBD2|TRBJ2-5
TGCAGCGTTGAGAACCCGGGACTAGGGGGGGAGACCCAGTACTTC
CSVENPGLGGETQYF
>.|TRBV12-3/TRBV12-4|.|TRBJ2-5
TGTGCCAGCAGTTTGAGAGAGGGCCAGACCCAGTACTTC
CASSLREGQTQYF
>.|TRBV30|.|TRBJ2-6
TGTGCCTGGAGTGTGGAAGGGAGCCGGGCCAACGTCCTGACTTTC
CAWSVEGSRANVLTF
>few|TRBV9|.|TRBJ2-2
TGTGCCAGCAGCGTAGATCCAAGCACCGGGGAGCTGTTTTTT
CASSVDPSTGELFF
>few|TRBV15|TRBD2|TRBJ2-1
TGTGCCACCATCCCTGGGACTAGCGGGGGGGATGAGCAGTTCTTC
CATIPGTSGGDEQFF
>.|TRBV6-2/TRBV6-3|TRBD2|TRBJ2-5
TGTGCCAGCCGGGGACTAGCAGAGGAGACCCAGTACTTC
CASRGLAEETQYF
>.|TRBV7-9|.|TRBJ2-1
TGTGCCAGCAGCTTAGGATCCGGGGGCTTTGGGTTCTTC
CASSLGSGGFGFF
>.|TRBV20-1|TRBD1|TRBJ2-7
TGCAGTGCCGGGACAGAAGCCTACGAGCAGTACTTC
CSAGTEAYEQYF
>.|TRBV27|.|TRBJ1-5
TGTGCCAGCAGTTTATCAGGGGCTGCTTTCCCCCAGCATTTT
CASSLSGAAFPQHF
>.|TRBV12-3/TRBV12-4|.|TRBJ1-5
TGTGCCAGCAGTTCCGGGACGGTTAGCAATCAGCCCCAGCATTTT
CASSSGTVSNQPQHF
>.|TRBV6-6|.|TRBJ2-5
TGTGCCAGCAGTTACTCGAATAGGCAGACCCAGTACTTC
CASSYSNRQTQYF
>many|TRBV5-1|.|TRBJ2-5
TGCGCCAGCAGCTTAGACCCGGACCAAGAGACCCAGTACTTC
CASSLDPDQETQYF
>few|TRBV7-3|.|TRBJ2-1
TGTGCCAGCAAGGGCAGCCACGGGTCCAATGAGCAGTTCTTC
CASKGSHGSNEQFF
>.|TRBV30|.|TRBJ2-2
TGTGCCTGGAGACTGCAGGCCTGGACCGGGGAGCTGTTTTTT
CAWRLQAWTGELFF
>.|TRBV7-8|.|TRBJ1-4
TGTGCCAGCAGCCCGCACTATGAAAAACTGTTTTTT
CASSPHYEKLFF
>.|TRBV4-3|TRBD2|TRBJ2-1
TGCGCCAGCAGCCGTACGGGAGGGGTCTACAATGAGCAGTTCTTC
CASSRTGGVYNEQFF
>.|TRBV12-3/TRBV12-4|.|TRBJ2-7
TGTGCCAGCAGTTTAGGGAGGACCCCGTTAGAGCAGTACTTC
CASSLGRTPLEQYF
>.|TRBV6-5|TRBD2|TRBJ2-2
TGTGCCAGCAGTTACTTGAAGGGACTAGCGGGAGTACAGACCGGGGAGCTGTTTTTT
CASSYLKGLAGVQTGELFF
>.|TRBV5-1|TRBD1|TRBJ1-4
TGCGCCAGCGCCAGGGGGCAGAGTGAAAAACTGTTTTTT
CASARGQSEKLFF
>.|TRBV4-3|TRBD2|TRBJ2-1
TGCGCCAGCAGCCAAGATATTGGGACTAGCGGGAACCTAAGACGCAATGAGCAGTTCTTC
CASSQDIGTSGNLRRNEQFF
>few|TRBV7-9|TRBD1|TRBJ1-1
TGTGCCAGCATCCGACAGGGGACGAACACTGAAGCTTTCTTT
CASIRQGTNTEAFF
>.|TRBV10-3|.|TRBJ2-7
TGTGCCATCAGTGAGTCCGGGACACCGGACGAGCAGTACTTC
CAISESGTPDEQYF